These 11 T cell receptor beta chains originate from one sample sequenced in a study of memory CD4+ T cells and cytomegalovirus serostatus. Assay used: immunoSEQ multiplex PCR; TCRdb lists only in-frame clones, some missing. The sample shows 45,000 to 55,000 clones, about 80% of them seen only once. The sort gate was single viable CD3+CD4+CD8-CD45RO+ cells for memory CD4+ T cells. The sample taken for sequencing was memory CD4+ T cells from blood. The receptors derive from an adult in good health and CMV-seronegative.

This chain joins TRBV19 and TRBJ2-5, with 8 nucleotides matching TRBD1. The CDR3 totals 13 residues. Looked up from germline, CDR1 is LNHDA and CDR2 is SQIVND (reference sequence). V was clipped by 5 bases and J by 5 bases; unmatched bases: 4. CDR3 DNA: TGTGCCAGTAGTTGGACAGGGTGGGAGACCCAGTACTTC. Amino acid sequence: CASSWTGWETQYF.

The rearrangement joins TRBV7-2 to TRBJ2-1; 11 positions agree with TRBD2. The CDR3 runs 16 residues. With 5 bases clipped from V and 9 bases from J, the junction kept 12 bases outside the gene matches. The germline gives CDR1 SGHTA, CDR2 FQGNSA. CDR3 coding DNA: TGTGCCAGCAGCGCCAGTAGCGGGAGGGCCGGGAGTGAGCAGTTCTTC. Protein: CASSASSGRAGSEQFF.

This clone was counted a few times. The V call is TRBV9, the J call TRBJ1-4; D unclear. Germline CDR1 and CDR2: SGDLS and YYNGEE. V dropped 0 bases and J dropped 10 bases, with 10 bases sitting between them. The CDR3 runs to 13 residues. Here the CDR3 reads CASSVVLGGKLFF. In DNA form, the CDR3 reads TGTGCCAGCAGCGTAGTTCTGGGCGGAAAACTGTTTTTT. Supplemented by reference TRBV9 and TRBJ1-4, the full variable domain reads DSGVTQTPKHLITATGQRVTLRCSPRSGDLSVYWYQQSLDQGLQFLIQYYNGEERAKGNILERFSAQQFPDLHSELNLSSLELGDSALYFCASSVVLGGKLFFGSGTQLSVL.

The chain joins TRBV10-1 to TRBJ2-7; 9 bases align to TRBD1. Unmatched junction bases numbered 3, after V lost 6 bases and J lost 3 bases. CDR3 length: 13 residues. Germline-derived CDR1 and CDR2 are WNHNN and SYGVQD (reference sequence). The CDR3 sequence is CASRPGQGYEQYF. CDR3 bases: TGCGCCAGCAGGCCGGGACAGGGCTACGAGCAGTACTTC.

This chain uses TRBV30 with TRBJ1-1; D gene unclear. The CDR3 runs to 11 residues. Trimming removed 4 bases at V and 1 base at J, with 4 bases between. The germline CDR1 and CDR2 sequences are GTSNPN and SVGIG (reference sequence). The CDR3 DNA reads TGTGCCTGGAATCCGAACACTGAAGCTTTCTTT. As protein: CAWNPNTEAFF.

This chain uses TRBV29-1 with TRBJ1-1, with D possibly matching TRBD1 (6 bases). Germline V gene lookup returns CDR1 SQVTM and CDR2 ANQGSEA. The ends were cut back, 2 bases at V and 11 bases at J, with 12 bases in the middle. CDR3 length: 11 residues. The CDR3 sequence is CSVERGAKAFF. The CDR3 coding sequence is TGCAGCGTTGAAAGGGGGGCCAAGGCTTTCTTT.

The chain couples TRBV11-3 to TRBJ2-3; D gene uncertain. Germline-derived CDR1 and CDR2 are SGHNT and YENEEA. The V end lost 4 bases, the J end lost 1 base, and 6 bases lay between the germline ends. There are 13 residues in the CDR3. The CDR3 sequence: CASSSPRTDTQYF. As DNA, the CDR3 is TGTGCCAGCAGCTCACCGCGCACAGATACGCAGTATTTT.

The rearrangement uses TRBV27 and TRBJ2-7, with 10 bases fitting TRBD2. Germline-derived CDR1 and CDR2 are MNHEY and SMNVEV (reference sequence). J lost 5 bases, V lost 4 bases, and 8 bases had no gene match. The CDR3 contains 15 residues. The CDR3 region is CASSSRSGGRHEQYF. The CDR3 nucleotides are TGTGCCAGCAGTTCCCGTAGCGGGGGGAGGCACGAGCAGTACTTC.

J is TRBJ2-3 and V is TRBV5-1, with TRBD2 identical over 8 bases. The germline CDR1 and CDR2 sequences are SGHRS and YFSETQ. This CDR3 spans 13 amino acids. Trimming cost V 5 bases and J 5 bases; bases outside gene matches: 4. For the CDR3, the DNA is TGCGCCAGCAGGGAACGGGAGGGAGATACGCAGTATTTT. Protein: CASREREGDTQYF.

The rearrangement joins TRBV2 to TRBJ2-2, with 8 nucleotides matching TRBD2. CDR3 length: 13 amino acids. Germline V gene data show CDR1 as SNHLY and CDR2 as FYNNEI. After removal of 6 bases from V and 3 bases from J, the junction contained 0 bases not matched to a gene. The DNA for the CDR3 is TGTGCCAGCAGGCGGGGGGACACCGGGGAGCTGTTTTTT. Residues: CASRRGDTGELFF.

A few counts support this clone. The chain recombines TRBV7-2 with TRBJ2-2; no clear D gene. Between the trimmed V and J ends, which lost 1 base and 2 bases, there was a span of 8 bases. In germline, CDR1 is SGHTA, CDR2 FQGNSA. CDR3 length: 15 residues. As DNA, the CDR3 is TGTGCCAGCAGCTTAGGGGGATACAACACCGGGGAGCTGTTTTTT. Its translation: CASSLGGYNTGELFF. The variable domain in full, with the rest retrieved from reference TRBV7-2 and TRBJ2-2, is GAGVSQSPSNKVTEKGKDVELRCDPISGHTALYWYRQSLGQGLEFLIYFQGNSAPDKSGLPSDRFSAERTGGSVSTLTIQRTQQEDSAVYLCASSLGGYNTGELFFGEGSRLTVL.